This T cell receptor beta chain comes out of a study of control samples from healthy donors and cancer patients. Sequencing used immunoSEQ multiplex PCR; TCRdb keeps in-frame clones, though not all of them. This sample has some 130,000 clones, with more than 80% found just once. With 4 bases removed from V and 7 bases from J, the gap between germline ends came to 13 bases. CDR1 is SNHLY and CDR2 is FYNNEI in the germline V gene. The CDR3 sequence is 13 residues long. This clone was seen a handful of times. This receptor was identified in a man aged 35 to 55 in good health. The sequencing input was blood. The chain links TRBV2 to TRBJ1-2; D is uncertain. The CDR3 DNA is TGTGCCAGCAGTGTGGAGTTGGCGTTTGGCTACACCTTC. This codes for CASSVELAFGYTF.